This TCR beta chain comes out of a study of regulatory T cells in long-lasting Graves disease. Findings of the study overall: Persistent disease showed a preference for TRBV28, TRBJ1-2 and TRBJ2-5.

About this clonotype itself: Its antigen remains unknown.

Stated time point: newly diagnosed GD, antithyroid drugs for less than 3 months. PBMC-derived RNA was used for the TCR library. The length of the CDR3 is 15 residues. Germline-derived CDR1 and CDR2 are LGHNA and YNFKEQ. V dropped 7 bases and J dropped 2; count of bases not matched to a gene: 8. In building TCR beta libraries, iRepertoire HTBI primers were used together with Arm-PCR of CDR3 regions. Each CDR3 protein is one row after TCRdb ran MiXCR on the multiplex PCR reads. This sample has 200,000 to 250,000 distinct CDR3 sequences, with 15% to 20% found just once. The same specimen was also included in a second study, on T cells in Graves' hyperthyroidism and ophthalmopathy. That paper states: Most thyroid clonotypes that were expanded above 0.001 also turned up in blood. Ophthalmopathy was model-predicted a median roughly 6.5 months pre-onset.

Specimen: peripheral blood mononuclear cells (PBMCs), collected at new diagnosis, from a patient treated with antithyroid drugs. The chain recombines TRBV4-2 with TRBJ2-1; 7 bases map to TRBD2. The receptor was derived from a woman in her thirties with Graves disease. CDR3 in amino acids: CASNPASGPYNEQFF. The CDR3 DNA reads TGTGCCAGCAACCCCGCTAGCGGTCCCTACAATGAGCAGTTCTTC.